A single sample is the source of the 13 T cell receptor beta chains below, sequenced in a study of blood T cells in healthy people across ages. A J-beta primer mix and a sample-barcoded 5' primer were used in a second PCR of about 7 to 12 cycles. TCRdb itself ran the 5' RACE reads through MiXCR, one entry per CDR3 protein. Of 600,000 to 850,000 distinct CDR3 sequences detected, 40% to 45% appear once; the ten largest clones hold 20% to 25%. Sequencing was carried out using blood. These TCRs come from a woman aged 55-70 years in good health.

This clonotype appeared once. The chain joins TRBV5-1 to TRBJ2-7; perhaps TRBD2 as D (5 bases). V lost 0 bases, J lost 2 bases, and 12 bases lay in between. Germline CDR1 SGHRS, CDR2 YFSETQ. There are 15 residues in the CDR3. The CDR3 DNA follows: TGCGCCAGCAGCTTGGAAAGATACGGGACCTACGAGCAGTACTTC. Translation gives CASSLERYGTYEQYF.

The DNA of the CDR3 is TGTGCCAGCAGTTATGCAGAGAACACCGGGGAGCTGTTTTTT. As protein: CASSYAENTGELFF. The V call is TRBV6-2 or TRBV6-3, the J call TRBJ2-2; D gene uncertain. CDR1 MNHEY and CDR2 SVGEGT come from the germline V gene. CDR3 length equals 14 residues. V lost 3 bases and J lost 1, with 6 bases in between.

The gene calls are TRBV6-2 or TRBV6-3 and TRBJ2-7, with a possible D match to TRBD1 (5 bases). Trimming cost V 7 bases and J 7 bases, with 20 bases left between them. The CDR3 is 14 amino acids. The V gene's germline CDR1 is MNHEY and CDR2 SVGEGT. CDR3 region: CASNDDSSYNEQYF. The CDR3 nucleotides read TGTGCCAGCAATGACGACAGCTCCTACAATGAGCAGTACTTC.

The CDR3 region has the DNA TGCAGTGCGGTAGGGGTTAATGAAAAACTGTTTTTT. Its translation: CSAVGVNEKLFF. The gene calls are TRBV20-1 and TRBJ1-4; weak D call: TRBD1 (5 bases). Trimming pared 6 bases from V and 4 bases from J, leaving 9 bases between. CDR3 length: 12 amino acids. CDR1 is DFQATT and CDR2 is SNEGSKA in the germline V gene (reference sequence).

The V gene is TRBV25-1, the J gene TRBJ1-2; D gene ambiguous. The CDR3 spans 15 residues. Trimming removed 4 bases from V and 4 bases from J, with 16 bases in between. Germline V gene lookup returns CDR1 MGHDK and CDR2 SYGVNS. The CDR3 DNA reads TGTGCCAGCAGTGCTCATCTGCTGCCGGCCTATGGCTACACCTTC. Encoded protein: CASSAHLLPAYGYTF.

This clonotype was seen only a few times. J is TRBJ2-7 and V is TRBV20-1, with TRBD1 identical over 10 bases. CDR1 and CDR2 (germline): DFQATT, SNEGSKA (reference sequence). V shed 5 bases and J 4 bases; nucleotides not matched to a gene: 5. CDR3 size: 13 residues. The CDR3 loop reads CSAPDRGQYEQYF. The CDR3 nucleotides read TGCAGTGCTCCCGACAGGGGGCAATACGAGCAGTACTTC.

V usage is TRBV14 and J usage is TRBJ2-5; 9 bases are shared with TRBD2. Unmatched junction bases numbered 16, after V lost 0 bases and J lost 5 bases. Germline CDR1 reads SGHDN; CDR2 reads FVKESK. The CDR3 loop spans 19 amino acids. DNA of the CDR3: TGTGCCAGCAGCCAAGATCACGTTGTGGTAGCGGGAGTAGGTGAGACCCAGTACTTC. Translation: CASSQDHVVVAGVGETQYF.

This chain joins TRBV20-1 and TRBJ1-5; D unclear. Deletions cut 2 bases from V and 0 bases from J, with 20 bases between. This CDR3 contains 18 residues. Germline loops: CDR1 DFQATT, CDR2 SNEGSKA (reference sequence). CDR3 in DNA: TGCAGTGCTAGAAAAGCAGGCTCGTCCACCCTTAGCAATCAGCCCCAGCATTTT. This translates into CSARKAGSSTLSNQPQHF.

This clonotype was seen ten or more times. This chain connects TRBV7-9 to TRBJ2-1, with 7 bases lining up with TRBD2. Germline V gives CDR1 SEHNR, CDR2 FQNEAQ (reference sequence). The CDR3 length is 18 residues. V dropped 5 bases and J dropped 0; count of bases not matched to a gene: 13. The CDR3 coding sequence is TGTGCCAGCAGCCCCCAGGAGGGGAGGGCTAGCTCCTACAATGAGCAGTTCTTC. Translation gives CASSPQEGRASSYNEQFF. Looking up the rest from reference TRBV7-9 and TRBJ2-1 gives the full variable domain: DTGVSQNPRHKITKRGQNVTFRCDPISEHNRLYWYRQTLGQGPEFLTYFQNEAQLEKSRLLSDRFSAERPKGSFSTLEIQRTEQGDSAMYLCASSPQEGRASSYNEQFFGPGTRLTVL.

This rearrangement joins TRBV6-1 to TRBJ2-1; 9 nucleotides agree with TRBD2. Per germline, CDR1 MNHNS and CDR2 SASEGT. This CDR3 has 14 amino acids. J gave up 7 bases and V 6 bases, and 7 bases lay outside the gene matches. The CDR3 DNA reads TGTGCCAGCAGGGGACTAGCCGGAGGGAATGAGCAGTTCTTC. This encodes CASRGLAGGNEQFF.

This clonotype has a handful of counts. The genes are TRBV15 and TRBJ1-4; D ambiguous. This CDR3 has 14 amino acids. The germline V gene has CDR1 LNHNV and CDR2 YYDKDF (reference sequence). Trimming removed 7 bases at V and 0 bases at J, with 9 bases between. CDR3 DNA: TGTGCCACCAACACGGACGCAACTAATGAAAAACTGTTTTTT. This codes for CATNTDATNEKLFF.

The V gene is TRBV6-1, the J gene TRBJ2-3; D is undetermined. V shed 4 bases and J shed 1 base, with 9 bases lying between them. The germline V gene encodes CDR1 MNHNS and CDR2 SASEGT. This CDR3 region has 14 residues. As DNA, the CDR3 is TGTGCCAGCAGTGCACCTCGGGGCACAGATACGCAGTATTTT. It yields the protein CASSAPRGTDTQYF.

This clonotype showed up just a few times. The chain links TRBV6-5 to TRBJ2-5; D remains unclear. The CDR3 is made up of 16 amino acids. Trimming shortened V by 2 bases and J by 0 bases, and 13 bases separated the two germline ends. Per germline, CDR1 MNHEY and CDR2 SVGAGI. CDR3 protein: CASSYHLDRYQETQYF. As DNA, the CDR3 is TGTGCCAGCAGTTACCATCTTGATAGGTACCAAGAGACCCAGTACTTC.